The sequence of this T cell receptor beta chain was determined in a study of T cell responses to AZD1222 COVID-19 vaccine. Study-wide background: It was second doses at about 4 or about 12 weeks that were pooled. Study observations and caveats: Repertoire collection took place solely once the T cell response had peaked. Nearly half of spike-specific TCRs reportedly go after variant regions that carry no mutations.

V was clipped by 1 base and J by 12 bases, with 10 bases between them. CDR3 length: 12 amino acids. Germline values: CDR1 LGHNA, CDR2 YSLEER. The method was immunoSEQ multiplex PCR; TCRdb's version includes in-frame clones alone and lacks a portion of them. The sample includes around 260,000 clones, 90% to 95% seen only once; the top ten take 0.55%. Details on this clone: Its antigen remains unidentified.

This sample comprised peripheral blood, obtained on day 0 of AZD1222 vaccination. The chain is built from TRBV4-3 and TRBJ2-1; tentatively, D is TRBD2 (5 bases). The sequence derives from an adult in good health. CDR3 sequence reads: CASSQGAGSQFF. CDR3 nucleotide sequence: TGCGCCAGCAGCCAAGGGGCGGGCTCGCAGTTCTTC.